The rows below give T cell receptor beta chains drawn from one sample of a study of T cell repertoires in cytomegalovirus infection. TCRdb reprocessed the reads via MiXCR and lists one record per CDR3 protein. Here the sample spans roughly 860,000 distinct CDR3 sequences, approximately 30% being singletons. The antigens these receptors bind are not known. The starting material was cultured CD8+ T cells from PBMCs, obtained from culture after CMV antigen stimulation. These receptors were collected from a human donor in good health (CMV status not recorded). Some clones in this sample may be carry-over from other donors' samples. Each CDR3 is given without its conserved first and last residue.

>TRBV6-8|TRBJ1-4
ASSSPPRQGAQIREKLF
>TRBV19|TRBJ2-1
ASSIGDISYNEQF
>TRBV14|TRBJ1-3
VSSQGTSGNTIY
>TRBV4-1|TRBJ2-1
ASSQRDSGEFSYNEQF
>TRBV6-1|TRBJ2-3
ASSDYGGGPTDTQY
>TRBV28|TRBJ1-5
ASSLRTQNSNQPQH
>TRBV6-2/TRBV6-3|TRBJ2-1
AGSYGNGGYNEQF
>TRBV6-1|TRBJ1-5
ASSETGDYQPQH
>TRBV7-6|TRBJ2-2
ASRAFGELF
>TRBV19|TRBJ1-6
ASSIGDSPLH
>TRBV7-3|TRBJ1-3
ASSPTGAGNTIY
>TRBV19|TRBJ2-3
ASSILPGLAGAPSTDTQY
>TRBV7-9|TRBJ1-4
ASRSSDHPTNEKLF
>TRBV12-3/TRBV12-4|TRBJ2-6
ASSLVEDSPGGANVLT
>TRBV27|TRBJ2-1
ASSLRSPLRNEQF
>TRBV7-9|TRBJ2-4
ASSLVSETKNIQY
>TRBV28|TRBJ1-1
ASRDSLIEGF
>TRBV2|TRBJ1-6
ASPPLGQGQYSPLH
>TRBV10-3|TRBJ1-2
AISEGQGIGYGYT
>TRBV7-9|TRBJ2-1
ASSQDSPNEQF
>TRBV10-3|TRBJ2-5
AIKEGAGETQY
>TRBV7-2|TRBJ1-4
ASSSGTVRGEKLF
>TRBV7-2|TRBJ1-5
ASSLSVLGQPQH
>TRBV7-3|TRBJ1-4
ASIWDSSHEKLF
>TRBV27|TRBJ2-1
ASNLRGGRDEQF
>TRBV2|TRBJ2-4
ASRGVKNIQY
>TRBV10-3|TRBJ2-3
AISPLGADTQY
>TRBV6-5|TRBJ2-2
ASSYGVTEPGTGGLF
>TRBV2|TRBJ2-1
ASSNDRGIYNEQF
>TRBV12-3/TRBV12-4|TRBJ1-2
ASNPTFSVGYT
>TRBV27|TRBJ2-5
ASSRQGVRETQY
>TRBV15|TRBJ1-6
ATSRTSGTANSPLH
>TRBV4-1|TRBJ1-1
ASSQDAVGNEAF
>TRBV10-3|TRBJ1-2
AIRTSKGYT
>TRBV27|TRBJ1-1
ASNPGTQNTEAF
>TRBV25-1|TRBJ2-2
ASSPLTGTGELF
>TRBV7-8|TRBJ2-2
ASISGANTGELF
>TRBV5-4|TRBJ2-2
ASSLGFGAPNTGELF
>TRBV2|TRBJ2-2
ASSDPLAGGPNTGELF
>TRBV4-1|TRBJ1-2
ASSQVGQGMHGYT
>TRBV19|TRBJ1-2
ASSTKNNYGYT